The 25 T cell receptor beta chains below come from one sample, sequenced in a study of blood T cell repertoires in COVID-19. Method: immunoSEQ multiplex PCR; TCRdb's copy keeps in-frame clones and lacks some. The data show 180,000 or so clones, more than 60% seen once. The sample comprised peripheral blood. The source of these receptors is a man in his fifties or sixties who had recovered from COVID-19.

V gene TRBV19 combines with J gene TRBJ1-5, with D perhaps TRBD1 (6 bases). The V gene's germline CDR1 is LNHDA and CDR2 SQIVND (reference sequence). The V and J ends lost 11 bases and 11 bases respectively, with 25 bases between them. The CDR3 consists of 14 residues. CDR3 region: CASGRDTNRWAQHF. CDR3 DNA sequence: TGTGCCTCGGGCCGGGACACCAACAGATGGGCCCAGCATTTT.

This clone occurred a few times. V usage is TRBV24-1 and J usage is TRBJ2-1, with 13 bases fitting TRBD2. Germline values: CDR1 KGHDR, CDR2 SFDVKD. The CDR3 runs to 16 residues. V gave up 4 bases and J gave up 6 bases; unmatched junction bases: 5. The CDR3: CATSETSGRGFNEQFF. The CDR3 DNA is TGTGCCACCAGTGAAACTAGCGGGAGGGGCTTCAATGAGCAGTTCTTC.

This rearrangement joins TRBV3-1 (or the pseudogene TRBV3-2) to TRBJ1-3; no reliable D call. This CDR3 has 15 amino acids. V was shortened by 2 bases and J by 0 bases, with 8 bases between the two germline ends. Germline V gives CDR1 LGHDT, CDR2 YNNKEL (reference sequence). In DNA, the CDR3 is TGTGCCAGCAGCCAATTATCTTTCTCTGGAAACACCATATATTTT. Translated: CASSQLSFSGNTIYF.

The chain is built from TRBV11-2 and TRBJ2-7; 9 bases fit TRBD1. V lost 5 bases, J lost 6 bases, and 11 bases stayed unmatched. CDR3 length: 15 residues. From germline, CDR1 is SGHAT and CDR2 FQNNGV. The CDR3 nucleotides read TGTGCCAGCAGCCCAGGACAGGGGCTCCTTAGCGAGCAGTACTTC. Its protein product is CASSPGQGLLSEQYF.

The chain carries TRBV10-3 and TRBJ2-1; 13 bases agree with TRBD2. V trimming: 6 bases; J trimming: 8 bases; junction bases outside the gene matches: 10. This CDR3 contains 16 residues. The germline gives CDR1 ENHRY, CDR2 SYGVKD. CDR3 nucleotides: TGTGCCATCAGCAAACTAGCGGGAGGGGGTATAGATGAGCAGTTCTTC. Translated: CAISKLAGGGIDEQFF.

The chain combines TRBV28 with TRBJ1-1; possible D gene TRBD1, 5 bases. This CDR3 comprises 13 residues. Trimming cost V 5 bases and J 6 bases, with 13 bases left between them. Germline V gene lookup returns CDR1 MDHEN and CDR2 SYDVKM. The CDR3 region has the DNA TGTGCCAGCAGTCTCCCCGGAGGGGCTGAAGCTTTCTTT. Translation: CASSLPGGAEAFF.

This chain connects TRBV18 to TRBJ2-1; 10 bases line up with TRBD2. The CDR3 is made up of 16 amino acids. The germline V gene has CDR1 KGHSH and CDR2 LQKENI. Germline trimming cut 0 bases from V and 7 bases from J; bases unmatched to any gene: 6. In DNA form, the CDR3 reads TGTGCCAGCTCACCACCGGGCAGCGGGAGGGTAAATGAGCAGTTCTTC. This codes for CASSPPGSGRVNEQFF. Filled out from reference TRBV18 and TRBJ2-1, the complete variable domain reads NAGVMQNPRHLVRRRGQEARLRCSPMKGHSHVYWYRQLPEEGLKFMVYLQKENIIDESGMPKERFSAEFPKEGPSILRIQQVVRGDSAAYFCASSPPGSGRVNEQFFGPGTRLTVL.

The chain is built from TRBV6-5 and TRBJ1-1; D call uncertain. Germline V CDR1 and CDR2: MNHEY, SVGAGI. V shed 5 bases and J shed 3 bases, with 13 bases lying between them. This CDR3 has 14 residues. CDR3 bases: TGTGCCAGCAGTACTTTACTCGGGGACACTGAAGCTTTCTTT. It is translated as CASSTLLGDTEAFF.

V gene TRBV5-6 combines with J gene TRBJ1-1; D perhaps matches TRBD1 (5 bases). V lost 4 bases and J lost 7, with 20 bases in between. Germline values: CDR1 SGHDT, CDR2 YYEEEE. The CDR3 covers 15 residues. CDR3 amino acids: CASSPGGVRGSEAFF. In DNA, the CDR3 is TGTGCCAGCAGCCCCGGAGGTGTTCGGGGGAGTGAAGCTTTCTTT.

The chain combines TRBV19 with TRBJ1-5; 9 nucleotides line up with TRBD1. The CDR3 length is 18 residues. CDR1 and CDR2 from the germline V gene are LNHDA and SQIVND (reference sequence). V gave up 3 bases and J gave up 4 bases; unmatched junction bases: 13. The CDR3 DNA is TGTGCCAGTAGTATCTCGGGACAGGGAGTCCCCCTTAATCAGCCCCAGCATTTT. Protein sequence: CASSISGQGVPLNQPQHF.

This clone appeared once. V is TRBV10-3 and J is TRBJ2-7; the match to TRBD1 covers 11 bases. Germline V CDR1 and CDR2: ENHRY, SYGVKD. V was pared by 10 bases and J by 3 bases, with 8 bases of the junction left unmatched. The CDR3 runs 14 residues. The CDR3 loop reads CATQGQGGYYEQYF. The CDR3 nucleotides are TGTGCCACACAGGGACAGGGGGGTTACTACGAGCAGTACTTC.

This clone occurred many times. The chain combines TRBV19 with TRBJ2-7, with a possible D match to TRBD2 (6 bases). The CDR3 extends over 14 amino acids. Per germline, CDR1 LNHDA and CDR2 SQIVND (reference sequence). The V gene lost 5 bases and the J gene lost 0 bases, with 11 bases spanning the gap. The CDR3 loop is CASSRGVSSYEQYF. In DNA, the CDR3 is TGTGCCAGTAGTCGCGGGGTTAGCTCCTACGAGCAGTACTTC.

This clone has only a few counts. The J gene is TRBJ1-2, the V gene TRBV7-2; weak D call: TRBD1 (5 bases). The CDR3 runs to 13 residues. Germline CDR1 reads SGHTA; CDR2 reads FQGNSA. The V gene lost 1 base and the J gene lost 8 bases, with 11 bases spanning the gap. CDR3 loop: CASSLEGFRGYTF. CDR3 bases: TGTGCCAGCAGCTTAGAGGGGTTCAGAGGCTACACCTTC.

V is TRBV10-3 and J is TRBJ1-5; TRBD1 might be the D (5 bases). Germline lookup yields CDR1 ENHRY and CDR2 SYGVKD. CDR3 length: 14 amino acids. Trimming took 8 bases from V and 6 from J, leaving 17 bases between them. This CDR3 is CAICSGGQGQPQHF. For the CDR3, the DNA is TGTGCCATCTGCTCGGGTGGGCAGGGTCAGCCCCAGCATTTT.

Here the CDR3 reads CASSAPSVSSTDTQYF. DNA for the CDR3: TGTGCCAGCAGTGCCCCTAGCGTTTCTAGCACAGATACGCAGTATTTT. This chain uses TRBV28 with TRBJ2-3, with a tentative D call TRBD2 (6 bases). Trimming stripped 5 bases from V and 0 bases from J, with 15 bases between. Germline loops: CDR1 MDHEN, CDR2 SYDVKM. This CDR3 is built from 16 residues.

The chain has TRBV6-4 and TRBJ1-1; 7 nucleotides align to TRBD1. The CDR3 length is 15 residues. V shed 6 bases, J shed 1 base, and the junction held 8 bases outside the gene matches. Germline V gene sequence: CDR1 MRHNA, CDR2 SNTAGT. This CDR3 is CASSDSNRGNTEAFF. CDR3 in DNA: TGTGCCAGCAGCGATTCAAACAGGGGGAACACTGAAGCTTTCTTT.

On this clone: Other nucleotide sequences from this sample produce the same CDR3. V and J are TRBV10-3 and TRBJ2-7; TRBD1 matches 7 bases. Trimming at V came to 3 bases and at J to 4 bases, leaving 0 bases not matched to a gene. This CDR3 has 12 residues. CDR1 is ENHRY, CDR2 SYGVKD, per germline. CDR3 nucleotide sequence: TGTGCCATCAGTGACAGGGGGTACGAGCAGTACTTC. This translates into CAISDRGYEQYF.

The chain uses TRBV7-6 and TRBJ2-1; the D gene is possibly TRBD1 (6 bases). The ends were cut back, 0 bases at V and 4 bases at J, with 7 bases in the middle. CDR3 length: 14 residues. Germline V CDR1 and CDR2: SGHVS, FNYEAQ. CDR3 sequence: CASSLAGTYNEQFF. The CDR3 coding sequence is TGTGCCAGCAGCTTAGCGGGGACATACAATGAGCAGTTCTTC.

This chain links TRBV27 with TRBJ1-4, with 12 bases fitting TRBD1. Germline assignment: CDR1 MNHEY and CDR2 SMNVEV (reference sequence). The CDR3 covers 15 residues. Losses at the gene ends were 2 bases for V and 8 bases for J; bases not matched to a gene: 3. The DNA for the CDR3 is TGTGCCAGCAGTTTAGGGACAGGGGGCGAAGAAAAACTGTTTTTT. It specifies CASSLGTGGEEKLFF.

The chain couples TRBV5-1 to TRBJ2-3; 12 positions match TRBD2. J gave up 4 bases and V 6 bases, and 12 bases lay outside the gene matches. Germline V gives CDR1 SGHRS, CDR2 YFSETQ. CDR3 length: 17 residues. The DNA of the CDR3 is TGCGCCAGCACGAGACTAGCGGGAGTAGTTGTCGCAGATACGCAGTATTTT. Its protein product is CASTRLAGVVVADTQYF.

This clone has a handful of counts. The chain combines TRBV5-6 with TRBJ1-2; D might be TRBD1 (6 bases). Trimming pared 0 bases from V and 4 bases from J, leaving 19 bases between. Germline V gene data show CDR1 as SGHDT and CDR2 as YYEEEE. The CDR3 runs to 17 residues. CDR3 amino acids: CASSLARGARSSYGYTF. The DNA of the CDR3 is TGTGCCAGCAGCTTGGCCCGGGGGGCTCGGTCTAGCTATGGCTACACCTTC.

The V and J genes are TRBV4-1 and TRBJ2-3; TRBD2 matches 8 bases. The CDR3 is 17 residues long. Germline-derived CDR1 and CDR2 are MGHRA and YSYEKL. With V trimmed by 4 bases and J by 0 bases, 9 bases remained unmatched. The CDR3 sequence: CASSLLLAGLSTDTQYF. As DNA, the CDR3 is TGCGCCAGCAGCCTACTATTAGCGGGGCTTAGCACAGATACGCAGTATTTT.

This clone appeared a single time. This chain joins TRBV2 and TRBJ2-7; D is undetermined. Germline loops: CDR1 SNHLY, CDR2 FYNNEI. Trimming shortened V by 5 bases and J by 4 bases, and 9 bases separated the two germline ends. The CDR3 loop spans 12 amino acids. The CDR3 protein is CASSYTQYEQYF. Written as DNA, the CDR3 is TGTGCCAGCAGTTACACACAATACGAGCAGTACTTC.

This clone was seen more than once but under ten times. The junction departs from germline at one end; a sequencing error may be responsible. The CDR3 spells CASSVATSGRNF. CDR3 DNA: TGTGCCAGCAGTGTGGCGACTAGCGGTCGTAATTTT. The chain has TRBV2 and TRBJ2-3; the match to TRBD2 covers 9 bases. Germline lookup yields CDR1 SNHLY and CDR2 FYNNEI. There are 12 residues in the CDR3.

This clone has a handful of counts. The chain links TRBV7-9 to TRBJ2-1; D ambiguous. V dropped 5 bases and J dropped 0 bases, with 14 bases sitting between them. This CDR3 region has 16 residues. CDR1 SEHNR and CDR2 FQNEAQ come from the germline V gene (reference sequence). The CDR3 DNA follows: TGTGCCAGCAGCGCCGAGATTTCTAGCTCCTACAATGAGCAGTTCTTC. Translation gives CASSAEISSSYNEQFF.